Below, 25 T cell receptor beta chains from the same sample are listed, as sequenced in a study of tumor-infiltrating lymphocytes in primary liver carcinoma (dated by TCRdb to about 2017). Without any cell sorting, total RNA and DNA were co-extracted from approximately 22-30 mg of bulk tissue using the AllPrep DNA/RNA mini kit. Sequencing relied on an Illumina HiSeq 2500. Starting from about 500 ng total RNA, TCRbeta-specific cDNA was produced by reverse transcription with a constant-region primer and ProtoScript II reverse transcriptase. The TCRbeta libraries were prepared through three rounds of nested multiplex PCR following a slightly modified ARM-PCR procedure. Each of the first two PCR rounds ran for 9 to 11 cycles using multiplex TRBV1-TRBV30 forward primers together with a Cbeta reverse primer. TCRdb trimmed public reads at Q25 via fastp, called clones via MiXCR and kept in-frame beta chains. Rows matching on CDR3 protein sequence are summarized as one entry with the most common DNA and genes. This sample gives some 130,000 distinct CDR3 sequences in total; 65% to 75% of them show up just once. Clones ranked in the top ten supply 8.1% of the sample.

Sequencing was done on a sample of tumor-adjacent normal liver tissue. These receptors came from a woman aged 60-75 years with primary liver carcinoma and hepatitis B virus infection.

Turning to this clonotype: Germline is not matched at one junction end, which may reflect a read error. In nucleotides, the CDR3 is TGCGCCGGCAGCCCACCCGGAGGGGACAGGATACTCTGGGGGCAGTACTTC. Its protein is CAGSPPGGDRILWGQYF. The chain combines TRBV4-1 with TRBJ2-7; 8 bases are a match to TRBD1. Per germline, CDR1 MGHRA and CDR2 YSYEKL. The CDR3 consists of 17 residues.

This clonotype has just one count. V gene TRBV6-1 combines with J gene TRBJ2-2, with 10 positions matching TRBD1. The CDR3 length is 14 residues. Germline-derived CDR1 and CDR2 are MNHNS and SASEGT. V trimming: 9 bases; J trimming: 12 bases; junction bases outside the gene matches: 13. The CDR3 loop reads CASGTGVDTGKLFF. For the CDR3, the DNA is TGTGCCAGTGGGACAGGGGTAGACACAGGGAAGCTGTTTTTT.

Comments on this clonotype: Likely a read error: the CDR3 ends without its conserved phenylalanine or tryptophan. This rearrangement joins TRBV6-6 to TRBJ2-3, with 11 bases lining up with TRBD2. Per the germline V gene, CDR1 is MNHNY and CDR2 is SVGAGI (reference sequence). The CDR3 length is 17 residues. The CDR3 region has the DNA TGTGCCAGCAGTTACTCCGGAGGGACTAGCGGCACAGAAACGCAGTATCAT. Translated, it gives CASSYSGGTSGTETQYH.

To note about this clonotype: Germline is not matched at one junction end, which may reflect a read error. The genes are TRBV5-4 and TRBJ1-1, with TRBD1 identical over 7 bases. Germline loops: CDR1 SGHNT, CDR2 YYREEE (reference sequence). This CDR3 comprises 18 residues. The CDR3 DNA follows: TGTGCCAACAGCTTGGTGGTTGGTGGCAGGGGGATCAGCACTGAAGCTTTCTTT. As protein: CANSLVVGGRGISTEAFF. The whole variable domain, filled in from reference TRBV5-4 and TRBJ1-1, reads ETGVTQSPTHLIKTRGQQVTLRCSSQSGHNTVSWYQQALGQGPQFIFQYYREEENGRGNFPPRFSGLQFPNYSSELNVNALELDDSALYLCANSLVVGGRGISTEAFFGQGTRLTVV.

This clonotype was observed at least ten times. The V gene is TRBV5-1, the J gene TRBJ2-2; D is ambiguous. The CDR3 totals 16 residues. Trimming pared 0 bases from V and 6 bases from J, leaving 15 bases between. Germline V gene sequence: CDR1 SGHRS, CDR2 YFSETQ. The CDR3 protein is CASSLGHGQVSGELFF. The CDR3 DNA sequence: TGCGCCAGCAGCTTGGGGCATGGTCAGGTTTCCGGGGAGCTGTTTTTT.

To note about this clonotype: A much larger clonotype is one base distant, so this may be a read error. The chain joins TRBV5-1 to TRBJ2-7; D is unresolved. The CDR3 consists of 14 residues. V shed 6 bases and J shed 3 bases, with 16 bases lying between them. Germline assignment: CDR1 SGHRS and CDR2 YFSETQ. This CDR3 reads CASNSEAYRYEQYF. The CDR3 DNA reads TGCGCCAGCAACTCTGAGGCCTACCGCTACGAGCAGTACTTC.

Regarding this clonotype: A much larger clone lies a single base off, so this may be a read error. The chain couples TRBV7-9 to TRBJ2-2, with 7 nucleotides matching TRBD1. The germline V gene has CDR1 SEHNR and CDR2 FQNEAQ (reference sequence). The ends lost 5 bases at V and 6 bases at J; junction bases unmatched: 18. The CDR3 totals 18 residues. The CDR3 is CASSPSLPDRVDAGELFF. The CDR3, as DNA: TGTGCCAGCAGCCCCTCCCTTCCCGACAGGGTGGATGCCGGGGAGCTGTTTTTT.

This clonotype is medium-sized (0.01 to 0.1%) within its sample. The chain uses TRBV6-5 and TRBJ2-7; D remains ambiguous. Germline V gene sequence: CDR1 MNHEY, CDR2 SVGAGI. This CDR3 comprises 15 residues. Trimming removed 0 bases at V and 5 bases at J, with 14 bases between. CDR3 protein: CASSYSVQDYHEQYF. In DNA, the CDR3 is TGTGCCAGCAGTTACTCGGTCCAGGATTACCACGAGCAGTACTTC.

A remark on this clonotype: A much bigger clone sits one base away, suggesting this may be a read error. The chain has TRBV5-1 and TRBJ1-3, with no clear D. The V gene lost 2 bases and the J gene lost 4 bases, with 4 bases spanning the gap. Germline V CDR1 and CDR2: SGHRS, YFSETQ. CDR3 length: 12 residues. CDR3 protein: CASSFEGNTIYF. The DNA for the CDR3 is TGCGCCAGCAGCTTTGAGGGAAACACCATATATTTT.

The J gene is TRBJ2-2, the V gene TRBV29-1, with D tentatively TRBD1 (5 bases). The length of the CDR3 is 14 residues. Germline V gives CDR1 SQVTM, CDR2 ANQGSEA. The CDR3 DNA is TGCAGTGCAGCAGGGCTTCTGAACACCGGGGAGCTGTTTTTT. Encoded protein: CSAAGLLNTGELFF.

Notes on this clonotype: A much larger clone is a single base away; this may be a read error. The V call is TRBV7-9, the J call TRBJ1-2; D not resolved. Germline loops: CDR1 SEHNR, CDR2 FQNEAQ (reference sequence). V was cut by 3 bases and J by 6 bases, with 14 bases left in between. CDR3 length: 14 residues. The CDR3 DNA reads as TGTGCCAGCAGCTTCGTTGGCAGGAACAATGGCTACACCTTC. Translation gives CASSFVGRNNGYTF.

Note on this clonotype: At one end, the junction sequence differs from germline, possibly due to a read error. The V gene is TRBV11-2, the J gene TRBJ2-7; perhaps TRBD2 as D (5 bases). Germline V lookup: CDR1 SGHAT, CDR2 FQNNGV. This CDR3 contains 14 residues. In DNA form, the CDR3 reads TGTGCCAGCAGCTTTAATCGGGGAACCTACAAGCAGTACTTC. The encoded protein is CASSFNRGTYKQYF.

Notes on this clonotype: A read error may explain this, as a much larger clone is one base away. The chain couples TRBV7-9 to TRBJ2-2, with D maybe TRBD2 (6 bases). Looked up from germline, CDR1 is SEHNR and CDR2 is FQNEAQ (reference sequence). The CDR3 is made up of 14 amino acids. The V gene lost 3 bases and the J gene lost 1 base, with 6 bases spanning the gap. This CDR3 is CASSFSGNTGELFF. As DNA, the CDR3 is TGTGCCAGCAGCTTTAGCGGGAACACCGGGGAGCTGTTTTTT. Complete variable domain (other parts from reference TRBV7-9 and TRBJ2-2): DTGVSQNPRHKITKRGQNVTFRCDPISEHNRLYWYRQTLGQGPEFLTYFQNEAQLEKSRLLSDRFSAERPKGSFSTLEIQRTEQGDSAMYLCASSFSGNTGELFFGEGSRLTVL.

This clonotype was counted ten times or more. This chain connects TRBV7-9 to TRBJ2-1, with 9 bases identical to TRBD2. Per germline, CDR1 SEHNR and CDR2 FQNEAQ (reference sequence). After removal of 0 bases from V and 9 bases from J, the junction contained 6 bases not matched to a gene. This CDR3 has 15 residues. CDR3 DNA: TGTGCCAGCAGCTTAGCGGCGGGAGGGCCGGGTGAGCAGTTCTTC. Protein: CASSLAAGGPGEQFF.

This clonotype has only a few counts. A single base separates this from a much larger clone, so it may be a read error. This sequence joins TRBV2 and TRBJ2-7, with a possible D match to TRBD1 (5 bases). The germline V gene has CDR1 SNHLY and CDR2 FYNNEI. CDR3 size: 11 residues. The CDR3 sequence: CVSSQGLEQYF. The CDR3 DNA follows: TGTGTCAGCAGCCAGGGTCTTGAGCAGTACTTC.

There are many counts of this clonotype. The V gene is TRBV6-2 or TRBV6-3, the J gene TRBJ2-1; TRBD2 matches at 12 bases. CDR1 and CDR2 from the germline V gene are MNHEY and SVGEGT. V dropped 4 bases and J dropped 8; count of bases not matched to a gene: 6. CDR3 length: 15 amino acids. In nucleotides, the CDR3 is TGTGCCAGCAGTTCCCGGACTAGCGGGAACGATGAGCAGTTCTTC. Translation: CASSSRTSGNDEQFF.

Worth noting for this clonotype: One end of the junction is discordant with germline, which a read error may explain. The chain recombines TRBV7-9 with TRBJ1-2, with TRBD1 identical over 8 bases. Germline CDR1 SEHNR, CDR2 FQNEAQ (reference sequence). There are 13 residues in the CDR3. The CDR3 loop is CASSQTGESGYTF. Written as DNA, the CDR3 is TGTGCAAGCAGCCAGACAGGGGAGAGTGGCTACACCTTC. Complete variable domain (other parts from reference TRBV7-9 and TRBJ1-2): DTGVSQNPRHKITKRGQNVTFRCDPISEHNRLYWYRQTLGQGPEFLTYFQNEAQLEKSRLLSDRFSAERPKGSFSTLEIQRTEQGDSAMYLCASSQTGESGYTFGSGTRLTVV.

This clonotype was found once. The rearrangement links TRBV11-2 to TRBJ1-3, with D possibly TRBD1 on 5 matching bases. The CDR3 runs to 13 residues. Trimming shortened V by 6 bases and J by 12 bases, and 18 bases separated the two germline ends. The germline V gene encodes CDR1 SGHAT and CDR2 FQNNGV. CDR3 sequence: CASSFDIGDSIYF. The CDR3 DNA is TGTGCCAGCAGTTTCGATATAGGGGATAGCATATATTTT.

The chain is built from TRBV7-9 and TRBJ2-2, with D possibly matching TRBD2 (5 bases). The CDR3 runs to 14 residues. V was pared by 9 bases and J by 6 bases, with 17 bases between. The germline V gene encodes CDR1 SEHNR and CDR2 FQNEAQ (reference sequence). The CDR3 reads CARSQSGAAGELFF. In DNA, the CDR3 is TGTGCCAGGAGCCAGAGCGGAGCCGCCGGGGAGCTGTTTTTT.

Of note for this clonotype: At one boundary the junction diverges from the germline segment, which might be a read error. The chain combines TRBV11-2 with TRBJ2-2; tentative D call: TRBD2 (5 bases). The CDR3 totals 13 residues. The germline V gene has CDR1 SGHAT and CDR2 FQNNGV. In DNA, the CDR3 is TGTGCCAGCATCTTAAATAGGACTGGGGAGCTGTTCTTT. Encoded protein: CASILNRTGELFF.

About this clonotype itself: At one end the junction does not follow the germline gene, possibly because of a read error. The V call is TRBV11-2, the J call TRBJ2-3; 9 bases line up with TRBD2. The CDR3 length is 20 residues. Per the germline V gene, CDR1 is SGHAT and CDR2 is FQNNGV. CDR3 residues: CANGLRGLAGLRVRTDTQYF. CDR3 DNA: TGTGCCAACGGCTTAAGGGGCCTAGCGGGATTGAGAGTCCGCACAGATACACAGTATTTT.

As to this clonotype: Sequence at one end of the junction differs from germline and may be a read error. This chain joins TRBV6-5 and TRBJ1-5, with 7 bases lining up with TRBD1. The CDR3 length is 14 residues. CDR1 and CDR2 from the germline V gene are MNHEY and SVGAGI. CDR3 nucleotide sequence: TGTGCCAGCAGGAAGACAGGGAGCAATCAGCACCAGCATTTT. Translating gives CASRKTGSNQHQHF.

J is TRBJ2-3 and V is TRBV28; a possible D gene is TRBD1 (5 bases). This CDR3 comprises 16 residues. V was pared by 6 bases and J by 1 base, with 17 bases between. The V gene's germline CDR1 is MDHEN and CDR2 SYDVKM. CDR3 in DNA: TGTGCCAGCAGCTTACCAGGGTTTAGCCGCACAGATACGCAGTATTTT. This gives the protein CASSLPGFSRTDTQYF.

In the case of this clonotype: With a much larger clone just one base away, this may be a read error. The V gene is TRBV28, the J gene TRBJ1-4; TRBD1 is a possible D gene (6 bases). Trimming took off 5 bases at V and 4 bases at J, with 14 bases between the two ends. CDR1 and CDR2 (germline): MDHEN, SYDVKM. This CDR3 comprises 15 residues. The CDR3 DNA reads TGTGCCAGCAGTCCCACAGGGAGAAATAATGAAAAACTGTTTTTT. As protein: CASSPTGRNNEKLFF.

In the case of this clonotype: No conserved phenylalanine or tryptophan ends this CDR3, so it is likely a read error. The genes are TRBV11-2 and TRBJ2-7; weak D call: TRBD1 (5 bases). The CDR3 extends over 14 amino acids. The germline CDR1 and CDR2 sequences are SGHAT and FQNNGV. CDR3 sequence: CASSSNRRALEQYL. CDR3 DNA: TGTGCTAGCAGCTCCAACCGCAGGGCTCTCGAGCAGTACCTC.